The clone carrying this T cell receptor (beta chain) was observed many times. Its antigen is unknown. These data are taken from a study of T-cell reconstitution after alpha-beta-depleted transplantation in children. Notes on the study in general: At around two months after transplant, the alpha-beta T cells were reportedly derived from several hundred expanded clones that came from non-depleted graft cells. It was newly produced T cells that mostly accounted for T-cell counts and diversity one year after transplant.

V gave up 4 bases and J gave up 3 bases, with 16 bases separating them. The CDR3 is 15 residues long. Germline V gene data show CDR1 as SQVTM and CDR2 as ANQGSEA. This sample's TCRbeta library carried unique molecular identifier barcodes. Each CDR3 protein is one row after TCRdb ran MiXCR on the PCR reads. The sample consists of almost 250,000 distinct CDR3 sequences, more than 20% of them appearing once. The specimen was PBMCs, collected before TCRalphabeta/CD19-depleted stem cell transplant. The receptor's source is a girl aged 2-15 years with Fanconi anemia, due to receive a stem cell transplant. J is TRBJ2-1 and V is TRBV29-1; tentatively, D is TRBD1 or TRBD2 (5 bases each). The CDR3 DNA follows: TGCAGCGTTGCCGGGACCCAAGAGTTCTACAATGAGCAGTTCTTC. Amino acids: CSVAGTQEFYNEQFF.